A single sample is the source of the 14 T cell receptor beta chains below, sequenced in a study of shared clonotypes between healthy human individuals. The method was immunoSEQ multiplex PCR; TCRdb's version includes in-frame clones alone and lacks a portion of them. Of millions of clones listed, 85% to 95% are singletons. Sequencing was performed on naive CD4+ T cells sorted from blood. Subset specified: CD45RA+ positively selected. These receptors came from a young man in good health.

The V gene is TRBV27, the J gene TRBJ1-1; 8 bases are a match to TRBD1. V lost 7 bases, J lost 0 bases, and 4 bases stayed unmatched. CDR3 length: 14 amino acids. Germline V gene sequence: CDR1 MNHEY, CDR2 SMNVEV (reference sequence). CDR3 loop: CASIRTGMNTEAFF. CDR3 in DNA: TGTGCCAGCATTCGGACAGGGATGAACACTGAAGCTTTCTTT.

The rearrangement joins TRBV28 to TRBJ1-1; tentative D call: TRBD1 (6 bases). The germline V gene encodes CDR1 MDHEN and CDR2 SYDVKM. This CDR3 region has 16 residues. V lost 3 bases and J lost 1, with 15 bases in between. The CDR3 protein is CASSFAWGAGNTEAFF. The CDR3 nucleotides read TGTGCCAGCAGTTTTGCTTGGGGGGCCGGGAACACTGAAGCTTTCTTT.

This clone appeared once. The V gene is TRBV6-1, the J gene TRBJ2-1; 14 positions match TRBD2. Germline values: CDR1 MNHNS, CDR2 SASEGT. V gave up 3 bases and J gave up 7 bases; unmatched junction bases: 5. The CDR3 extends over 16 amino acids. The CDR3: CASSDRLAGGLNEQFF. CDR3 sequence (DNA): TGTGCCAGCAGTGACCGACTAGCGGGGGGGCTTAATGAGCAGTTCTTC.

For the CDR3, the DNA is TGTGCCAGTACCCCGTGGGGGGAAGGGAGCAATCAGCCCCAGCATTTT. Its protein product is CASTPWGEGSNQPQHF. J is TRBJ1-5 and V is TRBV19; D might be TRBD1 (5 bases). The CDR3 consists of 16 residues. The V end was cut by 7 bases, the J end by 1 base, with 17 bases between. The V gene's germline CDR1 is LNHDA and CDR2 SQIVND (reference sequence).

This chain links TRBV6-1 with TRBJ1-6; tentatively, D is TRBD1 (5 bases). Trimming stripped 7 bases from V and 5 bases from J, with 12 bases between. Per the germline V gene, CDR1 is MNHNS and CDR2 is SASEGT. CDR3 length: 14 residues. The CDR3: CASNRDANNSPLHF. For the CDR3, the DNA is TGTGCCAGCAATCGGGACGCTAATAATTCACCCCTCCACTTT.

V gene TRBV7-2 combines with J gene TRBJ1-5; D remains ambiguous. The CDR3 has 13 residues. Deletions cut 6 bases from V and 3 bases from J, with 9 bases between. Germline assignment: CDR1 SGHTA and CDR2 FQGNSA. Here the CDR3 DNA reads TGTGCCAGCAGAAGACAAGACAATCAGCCCCAGCATTTT. Translation gives CASRRQDNQPQHF.

The chain is built from TRBV2 and TRBJ2-7; D not certain. V gave up 1 base and J gave up 6 bases, with 4 bases separating them. Germline CDR1 and CDR2: SNHLY and FYNNEI. CDR3 size: 11 residues. CDR3 region: CASSEDPEQYF. In DNA form, the CDR3 reads TGTGCCAGCAGTGAAGACCCCGAGCAGTACTTC. The full variable domain, completed using reference TRBV2 and TRBJ2-7, is EPEVTQTPSHQVTQMGQEVILRCVPISNHLYFYWYRQILGQKVEFLVSFYNNEISEKSEIFDDQFSVERPDGSNFTLKIRSTKLEDSAMYFCASSEDPEQYFGPGTRLTVT.

The V gene is TRBV6-6, the J gene TRBJ2-2; TRBD2 matches at 10 bases. Germline V CDR1 and CDR2: MNHNY, SVGAGI (reference sequence). V was pared by 6 bases and J by 5 bases, with 6 bases of the junction left unmatched. The CDR3 is made up of 15 amino acids. The CDR3 reads CASSLSGGPTGELFF. Here the CDR3 DNA reads TGTGCCAGCAGCCTTAGCGGGGGGCCAACCGGGGAGCTGTTTTTT.

The sample holds one count of this clone. The chain couples TRBV30 to TRBJ2-7; D perhaps matches TRBD2 (5 bases). This CDR3 is built from 15 residues. Germline V gene lookup returns CDR1 GTSNPN and CDR2 SVGIG (reference sequence). Trimming stripped 0 bases from V and 4 bases from J, with 16 bases between. CDR3 DNA sequence: TGTGCCTGGAGTGTGGCGGGCCCCTCCTTGTACGAGCAGTACTTC. Translated, it gives CAWSVAGPSLYEQYF.

The gene calls are TRBV5-1 and TRBJ1-4, with 9 bases fitting TRBD1. The CDR3 is 14 residues long. Germline values: CDR1 SGHRS, CDR2 YFSETQ. V lost 4 bases and J lost 7; bases outside the gene matches: 5. The CDR3 DNA reads as TGCGCCAGCAGCCGCGGGACAGGGCTTGAAAAACTGTTTTTT. Residues: CASSRGTGLEKLFF.

Comment on this clone: The sample has other DNA sequences that encode this CDR3 too. CDR3 bases: TGTGCCAGCAGCCCGGGGAGATACCAAGAGACCCAGTACTTC. Translated: CASSPGRYQETQYF. The J gene is TRBJ2-5, the V gene TRBV7-2, with a possible D match to TRBD2 (5 bases). CDR1 SGHTA and CDR2 FQGNSA come from the germline V gene. The CDR3 is 14 residues long. The ends were cut back, 5 bases at V and 0 bases at J, with 10 bases in the middle. Complete variable domain (other parts from reference TRBV7-2 and TRBJ2-5): GAGVSQSPSNKVTEKGKDVELRCDPISGHTALYWYRQSLGQGLEFLIYFQGNSAPDKSGLPSDRFSAERTGGSVSTLTIQRTQQEDSAVYLCASSPGRYQETQYFGPGTRLLVL.

This clone was detected only once. The sample contains more than one DNA sequence encoding this CDR3. This sequence joins TRBV5-1 and TRBJ1-1; D unclear. In germline, CDR1 is SGHRS, CDR2 YFSETQ. Deletions cut 0 bases from V and 1 base from J, with 10 bases between. The CDR3 spans 15 residues. The CDR3: CASSLALTGNTEAFF. The CDR3 coding sequence is TGCGCCAGCAGCTTGGCCCTAACGGGGAACACTGAAGCTTTCTTT.

The table lists this clone with a count of one. The chain carries TRBV7-2 and TRBJ2-7, with D hard to call. CDR1 is SGHTA, CDR2 FQGNSA, per germline. V was shortened by 3 bases and J by 2 bases, with 11 bases between the two germline ends. This CDR3 is built from 14 residues. CDR3 loop: CASSFPGDTYEQYF. CDR3 coding DNA: TGTGCCAGCAGCTTCCCAGGAGATACCTACGAGCAGTACTTC. The entire variable domain, with the rest obtained from reference TRBV7-2 and TRBJ2-7, is as follows: GAGVSQSPSNKVTEKGKDVELRCDPISGHTALYWYRQSLGQGLEFLIYFQGNSAPDKSGLPSDRFSAERTGGSVSTLTIQRTQQEDSAVYLCASSFPGDTYEQYFGPGTRLTVT.

V and J are TRBV6-1 and TRBJ2-7, with 8 bases identical to TRBD1. The CDR3 totals 14 residues. The trim removed 4 bases at V and 3 bases at J, leaving 5 bases unmatched. Germline V gene lookup returns CDR1 MNHNS and CDR2 SASEGT. The CDR3 region has the DNA TGTGCCAGCAGTGTTAAAACAGGGGGCTACGAGCAGTACTTC. It is translated as CASSVKTGGYEQYF.